The present entry profiles one T cell receptor beta chain with its context. The antigen remains unidentified. The sample is drawn from a study of T cell repertoires in cytomegalovirus infection. On the study more broadly: Newly reported HLA-C-restricted and thoroughly characterized HLA-B-restricted CMV epitopes were employed. Both CMV infection and a matching HLA type were indicated by public TCR beta signatures. Study-wide points: Predominance within the ex vivo response was attributable to HLA-C-restricted CMV-specific TCR beta clonotypes. Carriage of CMV together with the relevant HLA was identifiable through cumulative public TCR beta family frequency.

Germline CDR1 SGHVS, CDR2 FQNEAQ. Trimming cost V 2 bases and J 10 bases, with 24 bases left between them. The length of the CDR3 is 17 residues. TCRdb re-called the reads with MiXCR, one entry per CDR3 protein. The sample includes about 470,000 distinct CDR3 sequences, about 42% of them seen just once. The sequencing used cultured PBMCs, collected from culture after CMV antigen stimulation. This chain connects TRBV7-8 to TRBJ2-1; D is perhaps TRBD2 (6 bases). This clonotype originated in a human donor in good health (CMV status not recorded). Some clones in this sample may be carry-over from other donors' samples. As DNA, the CDR3 is TGTGCCAGCAGCTTAAAGGCCCGGGACTTAGGTTTAAGGGAGCAGTTCTTC. This sequence encodes CASSLKARDLGLREQFF.